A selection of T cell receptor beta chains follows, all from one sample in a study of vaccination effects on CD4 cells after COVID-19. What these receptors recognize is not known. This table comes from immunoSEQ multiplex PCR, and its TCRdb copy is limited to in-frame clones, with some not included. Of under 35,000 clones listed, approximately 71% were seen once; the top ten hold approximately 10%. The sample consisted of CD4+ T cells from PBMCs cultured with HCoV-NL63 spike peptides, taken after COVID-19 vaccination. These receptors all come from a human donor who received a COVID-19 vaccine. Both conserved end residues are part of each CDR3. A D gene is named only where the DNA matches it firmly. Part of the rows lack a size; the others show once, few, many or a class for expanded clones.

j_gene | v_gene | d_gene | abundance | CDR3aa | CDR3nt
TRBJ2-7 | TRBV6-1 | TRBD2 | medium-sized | CASSESSSGSSEQYF | TGTGCCAGCAGTGAAAGTAGTAGCGGGAGTAGCGAGCAGTACTTC
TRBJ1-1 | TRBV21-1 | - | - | CASGDRADFF | TGTGCCAGTGGGGACAGGGCAGATTTCTTT
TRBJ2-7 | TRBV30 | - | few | CAWTRGGLKYEQYF | TGTGCCTGGACCCGAGGGGGACTCAAATACGAGCAGTACTTC
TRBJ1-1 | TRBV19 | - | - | CASSTSTGMMNTEAFF | TGTGCCAGTAGTACTTCGACCGGGATGATGAACACTGAAGCTTTCTTT
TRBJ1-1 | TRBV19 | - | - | CASSQTVNTEAFF | TGTGCCAGTAGCCAAACAGTGAACACTGAAGCTTTCTTT
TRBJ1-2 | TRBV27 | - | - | CASSLRYKGGGYGYTF | TGTGCCAGCAGTTTAAGGTATAAGGGAGGTGGCTATGGCTACACCTTC
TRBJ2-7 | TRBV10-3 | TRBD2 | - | CAISGPMGGAYEQYF | TGTGCCATCAGTGGCCCCATGGGAGGGGCCTACGAGCAGTACTTC
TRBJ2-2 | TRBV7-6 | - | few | CASSWPQGRDTGELFF | TGTGCCAGCAGCTGGCCCCAAGGGCGGGACACCGGGGAGCTGTTTTTT
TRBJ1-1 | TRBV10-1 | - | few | CASSEGDRMSMNTEAFF | TGCGCCAGCAGTGAGGGGGATCGGATGAGCATGAACACTGAAGCTTTCTTT
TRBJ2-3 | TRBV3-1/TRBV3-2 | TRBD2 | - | CASSQSGGRPTDTQYF | TGTGCCAGCAGCCAATCTGGCGGGAGGCCCACAGATACGCAGTATTTT
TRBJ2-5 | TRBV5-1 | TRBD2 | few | CASSLVLAGGPEETQYF | TGCGCCAGCAGCTTGGTATTAGCGGGGGGTCCGGAAGAGACCCAGTACTTC
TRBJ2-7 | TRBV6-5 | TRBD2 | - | CASGLAGEYEQYF | TGTGCCAGCGGACTAGCGGGAGAGTACGAGCAGTACTTC
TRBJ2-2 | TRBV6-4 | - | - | CASSVVPVSDTGELFF | TGTGCCAGCAGTGTTGTCCCTGTTTCTGACACCGGGGAGCTGTTTTTT
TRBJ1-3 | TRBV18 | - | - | CASSPASRVRNTIYF | TGTGCCAGCTCACCCGCTTCAAGGGTTCGGAACACCATATATTTT
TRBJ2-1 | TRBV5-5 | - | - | CASSWTPSNNEQFF | TGTGCCAGCAGCTGGACCCCCTCGAACAATGAGCAGTTCTTC
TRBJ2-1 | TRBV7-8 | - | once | CASSLRAHNEQFF | TGTGCCAGCAGCTTACGGGCCCACAATGAGCAGTTCTTC
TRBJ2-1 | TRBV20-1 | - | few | CSASRESYNEQFF | TGCAGTGCTAGTAGGGAGTCCTACAATGAGCAGTTCTTC